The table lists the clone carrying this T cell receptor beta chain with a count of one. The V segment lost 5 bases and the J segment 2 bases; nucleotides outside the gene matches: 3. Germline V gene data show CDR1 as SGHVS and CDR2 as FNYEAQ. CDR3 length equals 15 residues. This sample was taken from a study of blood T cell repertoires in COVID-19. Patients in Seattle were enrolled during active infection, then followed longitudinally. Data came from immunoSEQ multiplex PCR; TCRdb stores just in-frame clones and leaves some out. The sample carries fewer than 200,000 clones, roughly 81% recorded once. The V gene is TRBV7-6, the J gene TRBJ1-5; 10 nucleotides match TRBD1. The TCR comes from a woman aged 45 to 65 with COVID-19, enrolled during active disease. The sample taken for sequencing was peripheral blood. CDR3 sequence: CASSLGTGGNQPQHF. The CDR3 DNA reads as TGTGCCAGCAGCCTCGGGACAGGGGGCAATCAGCCCCAGCATTTT.